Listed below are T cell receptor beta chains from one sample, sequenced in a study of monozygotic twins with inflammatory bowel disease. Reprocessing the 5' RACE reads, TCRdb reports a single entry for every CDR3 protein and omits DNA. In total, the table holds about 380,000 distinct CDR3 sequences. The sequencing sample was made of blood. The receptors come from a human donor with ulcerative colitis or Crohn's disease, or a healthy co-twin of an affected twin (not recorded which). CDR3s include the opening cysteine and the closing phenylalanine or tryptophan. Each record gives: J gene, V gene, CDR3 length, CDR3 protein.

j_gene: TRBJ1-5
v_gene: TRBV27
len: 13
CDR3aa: CASSLSGHQPQHF

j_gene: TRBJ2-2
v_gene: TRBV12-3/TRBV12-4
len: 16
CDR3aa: CASSPWDKGGAGELFF

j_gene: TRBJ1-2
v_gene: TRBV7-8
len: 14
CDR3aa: CASSLARESRGYTF

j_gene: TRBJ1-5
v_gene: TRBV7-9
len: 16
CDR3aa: CASSLASSYSNQPQHF

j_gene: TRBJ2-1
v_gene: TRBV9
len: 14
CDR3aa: CASSVGFGHNEQFF

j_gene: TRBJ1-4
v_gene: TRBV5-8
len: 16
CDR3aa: CASSRGRLGGDEKLFF

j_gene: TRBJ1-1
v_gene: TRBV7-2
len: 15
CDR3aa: CASSRRGGTGLEAFF

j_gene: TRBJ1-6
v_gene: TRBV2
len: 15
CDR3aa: CASSGNRGFDSPLHF

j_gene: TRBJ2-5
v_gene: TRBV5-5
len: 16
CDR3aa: CASSLEIVGHQETQYF

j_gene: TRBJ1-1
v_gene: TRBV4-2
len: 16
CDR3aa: CASSQDLRGGNTEAFF

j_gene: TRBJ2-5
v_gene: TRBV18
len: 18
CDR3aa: CASSHENRNQVQQETQYF

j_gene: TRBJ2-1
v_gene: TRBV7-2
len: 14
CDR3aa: CASSLARQGQEQFF

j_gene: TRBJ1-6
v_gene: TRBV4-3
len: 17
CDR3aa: CASSQDLSGTVNSPLHF

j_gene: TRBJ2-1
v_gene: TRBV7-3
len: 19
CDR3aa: CASSLSGSKTGPNYNEQFF

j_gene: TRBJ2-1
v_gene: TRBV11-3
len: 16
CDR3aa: CASSRGYRDNYNEQFF

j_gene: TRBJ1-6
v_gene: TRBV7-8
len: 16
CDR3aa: CASSLAPLGQYSPLHF

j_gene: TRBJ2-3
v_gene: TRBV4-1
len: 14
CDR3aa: CASRTSGNTDTQYF

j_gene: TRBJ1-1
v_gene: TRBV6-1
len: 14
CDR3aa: CASSASQGGTEAFF

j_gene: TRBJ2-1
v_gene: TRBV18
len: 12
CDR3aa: CASSPPNYEQFF

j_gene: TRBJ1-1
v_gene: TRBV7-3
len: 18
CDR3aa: CASSLSGGTEPGNTEAFF

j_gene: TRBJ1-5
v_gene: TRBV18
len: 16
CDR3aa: CASTQRQGAGNQPQHF

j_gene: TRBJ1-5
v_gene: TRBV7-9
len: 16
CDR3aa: CASSFGRGGDNQPQHF

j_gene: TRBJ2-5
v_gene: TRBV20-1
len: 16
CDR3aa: CSASSRTSGSQETQYF

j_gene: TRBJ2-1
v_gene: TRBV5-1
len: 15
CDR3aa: CASSFQDGLGNEQFF

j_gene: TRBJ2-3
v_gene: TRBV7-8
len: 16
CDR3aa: CASSLFVAGGTDTQYF

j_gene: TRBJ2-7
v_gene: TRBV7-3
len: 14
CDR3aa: CASSSVPGADEQYF

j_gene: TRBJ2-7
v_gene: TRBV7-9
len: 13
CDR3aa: CASSLGVYYEQYF

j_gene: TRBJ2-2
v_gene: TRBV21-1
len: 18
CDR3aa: CASSKVVRGTGYTGELFF

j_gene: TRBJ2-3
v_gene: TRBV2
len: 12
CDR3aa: CATRGSADTQYF

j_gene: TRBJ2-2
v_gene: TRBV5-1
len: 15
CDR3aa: CASSLQGFNTGELFF

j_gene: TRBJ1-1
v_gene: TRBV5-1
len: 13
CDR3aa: CASSLEGKTEAFF

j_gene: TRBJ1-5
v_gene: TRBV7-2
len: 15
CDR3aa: CASSFRTGANQPQHF

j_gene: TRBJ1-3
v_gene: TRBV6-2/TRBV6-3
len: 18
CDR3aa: CASSYSPTGKYSGNTIYF

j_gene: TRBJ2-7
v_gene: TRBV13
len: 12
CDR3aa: CASSQDLDEQYF

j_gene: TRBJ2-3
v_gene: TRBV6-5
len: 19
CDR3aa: CASSYAIPGGTALADTQYF

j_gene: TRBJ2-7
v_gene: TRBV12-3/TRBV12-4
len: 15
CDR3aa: CASSLTSGGPYEQYF

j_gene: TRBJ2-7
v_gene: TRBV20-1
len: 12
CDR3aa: CSANRDFYEQYF

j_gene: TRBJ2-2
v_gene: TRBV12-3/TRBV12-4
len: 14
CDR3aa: CASILQGYTGELFF

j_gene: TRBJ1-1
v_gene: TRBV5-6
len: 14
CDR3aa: CASSLEGIGTEAFF

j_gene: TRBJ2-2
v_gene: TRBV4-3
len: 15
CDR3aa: CASSHRTANTGELFF

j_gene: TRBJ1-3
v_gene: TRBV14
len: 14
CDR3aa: CASPDSFSGNTIYF

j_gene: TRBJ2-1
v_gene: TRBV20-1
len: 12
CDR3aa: CSARGAGNEQFF

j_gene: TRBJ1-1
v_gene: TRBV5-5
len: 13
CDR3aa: CASSPWGTGEAFF

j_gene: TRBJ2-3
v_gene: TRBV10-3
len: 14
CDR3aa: CAISESSGTDTQYF

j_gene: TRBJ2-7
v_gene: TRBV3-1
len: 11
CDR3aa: CASSATYEQYF

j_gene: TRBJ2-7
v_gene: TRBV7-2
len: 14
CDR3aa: CASSLGTLSYEQYF

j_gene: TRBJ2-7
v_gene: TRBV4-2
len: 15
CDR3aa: CASSQDLSGLAEQYF

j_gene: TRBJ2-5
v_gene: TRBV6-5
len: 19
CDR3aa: CASSYPRDPGPGAQETQYF

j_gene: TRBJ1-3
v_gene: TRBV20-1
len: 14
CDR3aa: CSAQRQGTGNTIYF

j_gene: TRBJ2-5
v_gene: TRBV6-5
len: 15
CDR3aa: CASSYSRDNQETQYF

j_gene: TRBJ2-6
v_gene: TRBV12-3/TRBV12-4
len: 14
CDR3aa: CASSTWEGANVLTF

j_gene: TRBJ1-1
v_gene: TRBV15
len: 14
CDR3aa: CATSSGGQGTEAFF

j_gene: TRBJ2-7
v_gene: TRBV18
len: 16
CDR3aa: CASSLSRVPGAYEQYF

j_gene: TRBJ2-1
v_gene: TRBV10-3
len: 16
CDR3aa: CAIGSQGTPSYNEQFF

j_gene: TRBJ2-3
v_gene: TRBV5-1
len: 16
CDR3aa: CASSRGKARSTDTQYF

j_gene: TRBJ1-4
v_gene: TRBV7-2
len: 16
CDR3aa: CASSFARERQGEKLFF

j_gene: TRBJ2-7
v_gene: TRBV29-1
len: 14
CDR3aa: CSVAPEQGSYEQYF

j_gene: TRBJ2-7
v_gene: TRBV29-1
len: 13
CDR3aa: CSVAPGQGTEQYF

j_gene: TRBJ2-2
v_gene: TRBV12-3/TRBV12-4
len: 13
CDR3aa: CATTGQNTGELFF

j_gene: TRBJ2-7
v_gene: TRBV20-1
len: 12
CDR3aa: CSASGAAYEQYF